This passage covers 24 T cell receptor beta chains from one sample sequenced in a study of T cells in women clearing cervical HPV infection. Sequenced by immunoSEQ multiplex PCR; TCRdb stores in-frame clones only, minus some. This repertoire includes around 20,000 clones. The material sequenced was blood buffy coat. The receptors here all came from a woman aged 18-69 years with a cervical HPV16 infection that either progressed to CIN3+ or cleared (not recorded which).

A note on this clone: Coverage ceases 3 residues before the CDR3 finishes, and the germline J gene fills in the end. The rearrangement joins TRBV2 to TRBJ1-5; the D gene is possibly TRBD1 (6 bases). The CDR3 length is 15 residues. Germline V gene sequence: CDR1 SNHLY, CDR2 FYNNEI. V gave up 6 bases and J gave up 3 bases, with 15 bases separating them. CDR3 loop: CASRYNQGYNQPQHF. The part of the CDR3 DNA that was read is TGTGCCAGCAGATATAATCAGGGGTACAATCAGCCC. Variable domain in full (rest from reference TRBV2 and TRBJ1-5): EPEVTQTPSHQVTQMGQEVILRCVPISNHLYFYWYRQILGQKVEFLVSFYNNEISEKSEIFDDQFSVERPDGSNFTLKIRSTKLEDSAMYFCASRYNQGYNQPQHFGDGTRLSIL.

As for this clone: Read coverage stops 3 residues before the CDR3 terminus; the germline J gene supplies the remainder. V and J are TRBV7-2 and TRBJ1-2, with D unclear. The CDR3 sequence is 15 residues long. Per germline, CDR1 SGHTA and CDR2 FQGNSA. The CDR3 protein is CASRVTSDRPNDYTF. The part of the CDR3 DNA that was read is TGTGCCAGCAGGGTGACTAGCGACCGGCCTAATGAC.

CDR3 protein: CASSDRPGANVLTF. The DNA read from the CDR3 is TGTGCCAGCAGTGACCGTCCTGGGGCCAACGTC. This chain joins TRBV6-4 and TRBJ2-6; no definite D call. The read ends 3 residues shy of where the CDR3 ends; the end is completed using the germline J gene. The CDR3 covers 14 residues. The V and J ends lost 2 bases and 2 bases respectively, with 4 bases between them. The germline CDR1 and CDR2 sequences are MRHNA and SNTAGT.

On this clone itself: The CDR3 is cut off 3 residues early in the read; its end comes from the germline J gene. This chain links TRBV7-9 with TRBJ2-2, with 9 nucleotides matching TRBD1. The CDR3 is made up of 15 amino acids. Trimming removed 7 bases from V and 4 bases from J; junction bases left unmatched: 7. In germline, CDR1 is SEHNR, CDR2 FQNEAQ (reference sequence). This CDR3 reads CASTGGQGSTGELFF. CDR3 bases read: TGTGCCAGCACGGGAGGACAGGGGTCCACCGGGGAG.

A word on this clone: The read terminates 3 residues before the CDR3 end, so the remaining end is supplied by the germline J gene. The rearrangement links TRBV7-2 to TRBJ2-5, with 11 bases that match TRBD2. Germline V gives CDR1 SGHTA, CDR2 FQGNSA. The length of the CDR3 is 14 residues. The trim removed 3 bases at V and 7 bases at J, leaving 4 bases unmatched. The chain's CDR3 is CASSFSSGGSTQYF. The CDR3 bases that were read are TGTGCCAGCAGCTTCTCTAGCGGGGGGTCGACC.

Note on this clone: The read ends 3 residues shy of where the CDR3 ends; the end is completed using the germline J gene. The chain uses TRBV5-1 and TRBJ2-7; D may be TRBD1 (6 bases). This CDR3 contains 15 residues. The ends were cut back, 3 bases at V and 3 bases at J, with 16 bases in the middle. Germline V gene sequence: CDR1 SGHRS, CDR2 YFSETQ. The CDR3 region is CASSWDTKGLYEQYF. The part of the CDR3 DNA that was read is TGCGCCAGCAGCTGGGACACCAAAGGCCTCTACGAG.

A remark on this clone: The CDR3 end is not reached by the read, which stops 3 residues before it; the germline J gene fills it in. The chain uses TRBV4-1 and TRBJ1-2; TRBD1 matches 11 bases. This CDR3 region has 15 residues. Germline V lookup: CDR1 MGHRA, CDR2 YSYEKL. With V trimmed by 3 bases and J by 4 bases, 4 bases remained unmatched. The CDR3 here is CASSHPGQGAYGYTF. Partial CDR3 DNA: TGCGCCAGCAGCCACCCAGGACAGGGGGCCTATGGC.

Turning to this clone: The sequenced fragment ends 3 residues before the CDR3 boundary, so the rest is inferred from the germline J gene. V is TRBV5-1 and J is TRBJ1-2; D remains unclear. There are 14 residues in the CDR3. Germline CDR1 SGHRS, CDR2 YFSETQ. The CDR3: CASSSGSDTDTYTF. The CDR3 bases that were read are TGCGCCAGCAGCTCCGGCTCCGACACAGATACC.

Incomplete CDR3 DNA: TGCAGTGCTACGAGAGGAGGGTCAAACTACGAG. Encoded protein: CSATRGGSNYE. The CDR3 in its entirety is CSATRGGSNYEQYF. The rearrangement links TRBV20-1 to TRBJ2-7; D possibly corresponds to TRBD2 (6 bases). The read is 3 residues too short to cover the CDR3 end, so that end is filled in from the germline J gene. V shed 4 bases and J shed 3 bases, with 16 bases lying between them. CDR3 length: 14 residues. Per germline, CDR1 DFQATT and CDR2 SNEGSKA (reference sequence).

This CDR3 reads CASRRRGGNGETQYF. The sequenced part of the CDR3 DNA is TGTGCCAGCAGGCGGCGGGGGGGCAATGGAGAGACC. The chain employs TRBV6-2 or TRBV6-3 and TRBJ2-5; 9 bases align to TRBD2. The missing CDR3 end, 3 residues past where the read stops, is filled in from the germline J gene. J gave up 4 bases and V 6 bases, and 9 bases lay outside the gene matches. The CDR3 sequence is 15 residues long. The V gene's germline CDR1 is MNHEY and CDR2 SVGEGT.

Comments on this clone: The CDR3 end lies 3 residues beyond the end of the read and is filled in from the germline J gene. The J gene is TRBJ2-7, the V gene TRBV28; weak D call: TRBD2 (7 bases). This CDR3 contains 13 residues. The germline V gene has CDR1 MDHEN and CDR2 SYDVKM. The V and J ends lost 8 bases and 2 bases respectively, with 13 bases between them. Partial CDR3 DNA: TGTGCCAGCGGTGGGGGGGCTACCTACGAG. Protein sequence: CASGGGATYE. The whole CDR3 protein is CASGGGATYEQYF.

Concerning this clone: From the germline J gene comes the end of the CDR3, since the read stops 3 residues before it. V gene TRBV20-1 combines with J gene TRBJ1-5, with D hard to call. V was clipped by 3 bases and J by 0 bases, with 12 bases between them. The CDR3 covers 15 residues. Per the germline V gene, CDR1 is DFQATT and CDR2 is SNEGSKA (reference sequence). CDR3 sequence reads: CSASTDHHSNQPQHF. Partial CDR3 DNA: TGCAGTGCTAGCACAGACCACCATAGCAATCAGCCC.

In the case of this clone: Read coverage stops 3 residues before the CDR3 terminus; the germline J gene supplies the remainder. The genes are TRBV20-1 and TRBJ1-1, with TRBD1 identical over 7 bases. The CDR3 has 14 amino acids. J gave up 4 bases and V 5 bases, and 10 bases lay outside the gene matches. Germline-derived CDR1 and CDR2 are DFQATT and SNEGSKA (reference sequence). The CDR3 region is CSALHQGVGTEAFF. Partial CDR3 DNA: TGCAGTGCTCTACACCAGGGGGTGGGCACTGAA.

With respect to this clone: The read finishes 3 residues shy of the CDR3 end, and the germline J gene is used to complete it. This chain links TRBV6-1 with TRBJ1-6, with no clear D. Trimming removed 3 bases at V and 0 bases at J, with 6 bases between. The V gene's germline CDR1 is MNHNS and CDR2 SASEGT. This CDR3 contains 15 residues. CDR3 amino acids: CASSDNFSYNSPLHF. The part of the CDR3 DNA that was read is TGTGCCAGCAGTGATAATTTCTCCTATAATTCACCC.

Turning to this clone: The DNA ends 3 residues before the CDR3 does, and the rest of the CDR3 is filled in from the germline J gene. The chain is built from TRBV20-1 and TRBJ2-2; the D gene is possibly TRBD2 (6 bases). The CDR3 has 15 residues. Trimming took 1 base from V and 6 from J, leaving 15 bases between them. CDR1 and CDR2 (germline): DFQATT, SNEGSKA (reference sequence). CDR3 DNA, as far as it was read: TGCAGTGCTAGAGCCGCGCGGGATGGGTCCGGGGAG. As protein: CSARAARDGSGE. The whole CDR3 region reads CSARAARDGSGELFF.

On this clone: The read ends 3 residues shy of where the CDR3 ends; the end is completed using the germline J gene. The rearrangement links TRBV19 to TRBJ1-2; D unresolved. The CDR3 is 13 amino acids. CDR1 LNHDA and CDR2 SQIVND come from the germline V gene (reference sequence). The covered CDR3 bases are TGTGCCAGTAGTTGGTCGCGGGGTAACGAC. Residues: CASSWSRGND. The full-length CDR3 reads as CASSWSRGNDYTF.

Notes on this clone: Read data end 3 residues before the CDR3 end; the end is taken from the germline J gene. This chain links TRBV19 with TRBJ2-4, with D perhaps TRBD1 (6 bases). Germline V gene sequence: CDR1 LNHDA, CDR2 SQIVND (reference sequence). The CDR3 totals 13 residues. CDR3 DNA (partial): TGTGCCAGTAGCATCCCCCCACAGGGCCGT. It codes for CASSIPPQGR. From start to end, the CDR3 is CASSIPPQGRQYF.

About this clone itself: With the read ending 3 residues before the CDR3 end, the germline J gene is used to fill in that end. This chain links TRBV5-4 with TRBJ2-2; 11 nucleotides align to TRBD1. The CDR3 sequence is 15 residues long. With 4 bases clipped from V and 7 bases from J, the junction kept 6 bases outside the gene matches. Germline V gene sequence: CDR1 SGHNT, CDR2 YYREEE (reference sequence). The DNA read from the CDR3 is TGTGCCAGCAGCCCGGGGACAGGGGGGAACGGGGAG. Its protein product is CASSPGTGGNGE. The entire CDR3 protein is CASSPGTGGNGELFF.

A word on this clone: With the read ending 3 residues before the CDR3 end, the germline J gene is used to fill in that end. This rearrangement joins TRBV18 to TRBJ2-1, with a tentative D call TRBD1 (6 bases). CDR1 and CDR2 (germline): KGHSH, LQKENI. The CDR3 consists of 13 residues. V gave up 3 bases and J gave up 9 bases, with 12 bases separating them. The CDR3 is CASSPHRDGEQFF. The CDR3 bases that were read are TGTGCCAGCTCACCGCACAGGGATGGTGAG.

Points on this clone: Read sequence stops 3 residues before the CDR3 end, and the germline J gene provides the missing end. This sequence joins TRBV5-5 and TRBJ1-4; the D gene is possibly TRBD1 (6 bases). Germline V gene data show CDR1 as SGHKS and CDR2 as YYEKEE (reference sequence). With 2 bases removed from V and 8 bases from J, the gap between germline ends came to 16 bases. The CDR3 runs to 15 residues. This CDR3 reads CASSFRRGITEKLFF. Incomplete CDR3 DNA: TGTGCCAGCAGCTTTCGCAGGGGAATAACGGAAAAA.

In the case of this clone: An end of the junction differs from the germline gene, which may be a read error. The DNA ends 3 residues before the CDR3 does, and the rest of the CDR3 is filled in from the germline J gene. V usage is TRBV4-2 and J usage is TRBJ2-3; 15 bases agree with TRBD2. The CDR3 extends over 17 amino acids. CDR1 LGHNA and CDR2 YNFKEQ come from the germline V gene. This chain's CDR3 is CASSPTPGLAGGDTQYF. CDR3 bases read: TGCGCCAGCAGCCCAACACCGGGACTAGCGGGGGGAGATACG.

As regards this clone: The read terminates 3 residues before the CDR3 end, so the remaining end is supplied by the germline J gene. The rearrangement uses TRBV5-1 and TRBJ1-3; D possibly corresponds to TRBD1 (5 bases). Trimming shortened V by 2 bases and J by 0 bases, and 9 bases separated the two germline ends. Germline assignment: CDR1 SGHRS and CDR2 YFSETQ. The CDR3 contains 15 residues. The CDR3 bases that were read are TGCGCCAGCAGCTTTGACAGTTTCTCTGGAAACACC. Translated: CASSFDSFSGNT. The full-length CDR3 reads as CASSFDSFSGNTIYF.

On this clone itself: The missing CDR3 end, 3 residues past where the read stops, is filled in from the germline J gene. The chain is built from TRBV2 and TRBJ2-1; D might be TRBD2 (6 bases). CDR3 size: 15 residues. V lost 6 bases to trimming and J lost 7 bases, with 19 bases between them. Germline assignment: CDR1 SNHLY and CDR2 FYNNEI. CDR3 loop: CASRNRDSRWNEQFF. The covered CDR3 bases are TGTGCCAGCAGAAACCGGGACTCCCGCTGGAATGAG.

Comments on this clone: One end of the junction fails to match germline, which may point to a read error. The read halts 3 residues ahead of the CDR3 end, with the missing end drawn from the germline J gene. The chain links TRBV4-2 to TRBJ2-3; 7 positions match TRBD2. CDR3 length: 18 amino acids. In germline, CDR1 is LGHNA, CDR2 YNFKEQ. This CDR3 reads CASSQGARLAATTDTQYF. The CDR3 bases that were read are TGCGCCAGCAGCCAAGGGGCCCGACTAGCAGCTACCACAGATACG.